This TCR beta chain was recovered during a study of T-cell reconstitution after alpha-beta-depleted transplantation in children. Study-wide results and limits: By about two months after transplant, alpha-beta T cells reportedly arose from several hundred graft clones that had expanded.

There are a few counts of this clonotype. Its antigen is as yet unknown. Molecular barcoding with unique molecular identifiers was used for the TCRbeta library. TCRdb re-derived calls from the PCR reads in MiXCR, one entry per CDR3 protein. The sample carries approximately 520,000 distinct CDR3 sequences, more than 9.5% recorded once. The germline gives CDR1 SGHRS, CDR2 YFSETQ. The CDR3 loop spans 16 amino acids. Trimming stripped 0 bases from V and 2 bases from J, with 13 bases between. This TCR was recovered from a female patient aged 2-15 years who had a stem cell transplant for aplastic anemia, so the T cells may come from the graft donor. V usage is TRBV5-1 and J usage is TRBJ2-3, with D perhaps matching TRBD1 (5 bases). Here the sequenced sample was PBMCs, mostly from graft donor cells, taken 180 days after TCRalphabeta/CD19-depleted stem cell transplant. CDR3 sequence reads: CASSLALDKSTDTQYF. CDR3 in DNA: TGCGCCAGCAGCTTGGCCTTGGACAAGTCCACAGATACGCAGTATTTT.